A single sample is the source of the 16 T cell receptor beta chains below, sequenced in a study of cytomegalovirus exposure and HLA in healthy donors (dated by TCRdb to about 2017). Libraries came from the immunoSEQ multiplex PCR assay. The multiplex PCR relied on a mix of 60 forward primers for TCR Vbeta segments and 13 reverse primers for TCR Jbeta segments. TCRdb carries this immuneACCESS record with in-frame sequences only. Its versions omit some clonotypes, under half of them owing to an unresolved V gene in the studies checked, with the rest unexplained. For this sample there are some 93,000 clones; about 78% appear just once. The ten largest clones represent approximately 3% of the sample. Sequenced: PBMCs. These receptors were taken from a woman aged 40 to 50 in good health and CMV-seronegative.

In the case of this clone: Relative to the germline gene, one junction end is altered; a read error may explain this. The chain couples TRBV27 to TRBJ2-1; perhaps TRBD1 as D (6 bases). The CDR3 covers 13 residues. CDR1 and CDR2 from the germline V gene are MNHEY and SMNVEV (reference sequence). The CDR3 spells CASSLSIGGTLLF. The CDR3 DNA follows: TGTGCCAGCAGTTTATCGATAGGGGGAACCTTACTCTTC.

The chain couples TRBV5-1 to TRBJ2-7; D might be TRBD2 (5 bases). V lost 4 bases to trimming and J lost 3 bases, with 14 bases between them. CDR1 and CDR2 from the germline V gene are SGHRS and YFSETQ. The CDR3 is 14 amino acids. The DNA for the CDR3 is TGCGCCAGCAGCCCGCGAAACGGGATCTACGAGCAGTACTTC. Translating gives CASSPRNGIYEQYF.

V is TRBV2 and J is TRBJ2-1; 7 bases match TRBD2. V lost 6 bases and J lost 1; bases outside the gene matches: 6. This CDR3 is built from 15 residues. CDR1 and CDR2 (germline): SNHLY, FYNNEI. CDR3 amino acids: CASRLASGSYNEQFF. In DNA, the CDR3 is TGTGCCAGCAGACTCGCTAGCGGATCCTACAATGAGCAGTTCTTC.

V usage is TRBV28 and J usage is TRBJ1-4; D might be TRBD1 (6 bases). This CDR3 contains 17 residues. Germline loops: CDR1 MDHEN, CDR2 SYDVKM. V dropped 2 bases and J dropped 4 bases, with 17 bases sitting between them. CDR3 nucleotides: TGTGCCAGCAGTTTACTCCGTGGACAGCTAGTTAATGAAAAACTGTTTTTT. Translation: CASSLLRGQLVNEKLFF.

This clone occurred a few times. The genes are TRBV2 and TRBJ1-4; 8 bases are a match to TRBD1. V dropped 1 base and J dropped 8; count of bases not matched to a gene: 3. Germline-derived CDR1 and CDR2 are SNHLY and FYNNEI. CDR3 length: 14 amino acids. Here the CDR3 reads CASSEDRGKEKLFF. In nucleotides, the CDR3 is TGTGCCAGCAGTGAAGACAGGGGGAAGGAAAAACTGTTTTTT.

The chain recombines TRBV27 with TRBJ1-1; D might be TRBD1 (5 bases). V lost 5 bases and J 6 bases, leaving 16 bases between the germline ends. The V gene's germline CDR1 is MNHEY and CDR2 SMNVEV (reference sequence). This CDR3 spans 14 amino acids. The CDR3 DNA sequence: TGTGCCAGCAGTCATCCCTCGGGGGAGTCTGAAGCTTTCTTT. Translating it yields CASSHPSGESEAFF.

The chain combines TRBV19 with TRBJ1-3; D is unresolved. Trimming left V 5 bases short and J 2 bases short, with 4 bases between. CDR1 and CDR2 (germline): LNHDA, SQIVND (reference sequence). CDR3 length: 12 residues. DNA of the CDR3: TGTGCCAGTAGTCTAACTGGAAACACCATATATTTT. This translates into CASSLTGNTIYF.

This clone appeared a single time. The chain carries TRBV9 and TRBJ2-1; 12 nucleotides line up with TRBD2. V gave up 3 bases and J gave up 0 bases; unmatched junction bases: 4. The CDR3 covers 17 residues. From germline, CDR1 is SGDLS and CDR2 YYNGEE. The CDR3 is CASSATSGRSSYNEQFF. The CDR3 nucleotides are TGTGCCAGCAGCGCCACTAGCGGGAGGAGCTCCTACAATGAGCAGTTCTTC.

The rearrangement uses TRBV28 and TRBJ1-1; 7 positions match TRBD1. The CDR3 is 14 residues long. Germline loops: CDR1 MDHEN, CDR2 SYDVKM. V lost 2 bases, J lost 5 bases, and 5 bases stayed unmatched. The CDR3: CASSLQGGNTEAFF. DNA for the CDR3: TGTGCCAGCAGTTTACAGGGGGGAAATACTGAAGCTTTCTTT.

The chain links TRBV25-1 to TRBJ2-7; 7 bases agree with TRBD1. With 3 bases clipped from V and 0 bases from J, the junction kept 5 bases outside the gene matches. CDR1 MGHDK and CDR2 SYGVNS come from the germline V gene. The CDR3 covers 15 residues. The CDR3 nucleotides read TGTGCCAGCAGTGACACAACAGGGGTCTCCTACGAGCAGTACTTC. Translated: CASSDTTGVSYEQYF.

This clone was recorded only once. The J gene is TRBJ2-2, the V gene TRBV7-6, with TRBD2 matching 9 bases. V dropped 5 bases and J dropped 2; count of bases not matched to a gene: 6. Germline CDR1 and CDR2: SGHVS and FNYEAQ. This CDR3 is 16 amino acids long. Written as DNA, the CDR3 is TGTGCCAGCAGCGCCCTAGCGGGGAGCAACACCGGGGAGCTGTTTTTT. Translated: CASSALAGSNTGELFF.

The rearrangement links TRBV6-1 to TRBJ2-7; tentatively, D is TRBD1 (6 bases). The CDR3 has 17 residues. Germline CDR1 reads MNHNS; CDR2 reads SASEGT. V was trimmed by 2 bases and J by 0 bases, leaving 17 bases between them. This chain's CDR3 is CASSEKGRGVPSYEQYF. As DNA, the CDR3 is TGTGCCAGCAGTGAAAAAGGCAGGGGTGTTCCCTCCTACGAGCAGTACTTC.

This clone was counted once. The CDR3 region has the DNA TGTGCCAGCAGCTCTGGGACATTAAGATTTAATGAGCAGTTCTTC. It codes for CASSSGTLRFNEQFF. The rearrangement links TRBV7-8 to TRBJ2-1, with a weak D call TRBD1 (6 bases). Trimming shortened V by 4 bases and J by 7 bases, and 17 bases separated the two germline ends. CDR3 length: 15 residues. CDR1 SGHVS and CDR2 FQNEAQ come from the germline V gene.

A word on this clone: Its ends do not fully match the called genes, so a read error is possible. The chain couples TRBV27 to TRBJ1-2, with 9 positions matching TRBD1. Per the germline V gene, CDR1 is MNHEY and CDR2 is SMNVEV (reference sequence). The CDR3 runs to 15 residues. The CDR3, as DNA: TGTGCCAGCAGTTTATCGATAACAGGGGGCAGCGGCTACGCCTTC. Amino acids: CASSLSITGGSGYAF.

V and J are TRBV19 and TRBJ1-5, with D perhaps matching TRBD1 (6 bases). The CDR3 has 14 residues. The germline V and J ends were trimmed by 6 bases and 0 bases, with 9 bases remaining between them. Germline CDR1 is LNHDA and CDR2 is SQIVND (reference sequence). For the CDR3, the DNA is TGTGCCAGTAGCAGGACAGATAGCAATCAGCCCCAGCATTTT. Translating gives CASSRTDSNQPQHF.

The V gene is TRBV11-2, the J gene TRBJ2-1, with 7 bases aligning to TRBD1. After removal of 4 bases from V and 2 bases from J, the junction contained 8 bases not matched to a gene. Germline V CDR1 and CDR2: SGHAT, FQNNGV. This CDR3 region has 16 residues. For the CDR3, the DNA is TGTGCCAGCAGCTCCACCCGGGACAGCCCCTACAATGAGCAGTTCTTC. Translating gives CASSSTRDSPYNEQFF.